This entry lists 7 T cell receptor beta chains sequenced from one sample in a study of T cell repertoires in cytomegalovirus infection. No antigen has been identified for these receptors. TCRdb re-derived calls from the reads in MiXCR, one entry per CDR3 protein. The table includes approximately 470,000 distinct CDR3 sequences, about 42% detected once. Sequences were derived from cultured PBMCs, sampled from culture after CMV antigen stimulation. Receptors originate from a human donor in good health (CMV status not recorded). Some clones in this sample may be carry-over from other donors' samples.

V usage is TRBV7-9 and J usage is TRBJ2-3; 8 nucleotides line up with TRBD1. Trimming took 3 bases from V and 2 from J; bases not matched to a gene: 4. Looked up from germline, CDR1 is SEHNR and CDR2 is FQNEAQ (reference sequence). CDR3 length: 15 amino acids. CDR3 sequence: CASSLGTGLTDTQYF. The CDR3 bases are TGTGCCAGCAGCTTGGGGACAGGCCTCACAGATACGCAGTATTTT.

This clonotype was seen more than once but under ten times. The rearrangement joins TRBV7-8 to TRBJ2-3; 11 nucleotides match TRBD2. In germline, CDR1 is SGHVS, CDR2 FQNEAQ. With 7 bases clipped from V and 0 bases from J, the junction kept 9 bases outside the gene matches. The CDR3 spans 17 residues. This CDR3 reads CASIHSGTSGSTDTQYF. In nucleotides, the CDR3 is TGTGCCAGCATCCACTCGGGGACTAGCGGTAGCACAGATACGCAGTATTTT.

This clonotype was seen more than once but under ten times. The CDR3 is CASSLVRRGESTDTQYF. The CDR3 coding sequence is TGTGCCAGCAGCTTAGTCCGCAGGGGTGAGAGCACAGATACGCAGTATTTT. This sequence joins TRBV7-8 and TRBJ2-3; TRBD1 is a possible D gene (6 bases). CDR1 is SGHVS and CDR2 is FQNEAQ in the germline V gene. The CDR3 is made up of 17 amino acids. V lost 1 base to trimming and J lost 0 bases, with 14 bases between them.

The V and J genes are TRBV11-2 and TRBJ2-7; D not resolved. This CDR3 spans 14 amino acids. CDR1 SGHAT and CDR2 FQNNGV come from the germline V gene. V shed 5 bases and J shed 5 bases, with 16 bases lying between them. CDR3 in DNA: TGTGCCAGCAGCCCGGCGGCTAGTTTGCACGAGCAGTACTTC. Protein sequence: CASSPAASLHEQYF.

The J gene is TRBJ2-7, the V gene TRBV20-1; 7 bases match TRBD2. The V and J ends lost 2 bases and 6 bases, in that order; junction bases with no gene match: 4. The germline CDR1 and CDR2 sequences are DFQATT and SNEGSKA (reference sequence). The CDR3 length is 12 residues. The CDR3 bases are TGCAGTGCTAGAAGACTAGCTTCCGAGCAGTACTTC. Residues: CSARRLASEQYF.

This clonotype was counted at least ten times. CDR3 in amino acids: CASSLVGGGYSYEQYF. DNA for the CDR3: TGTGCCAGCAGCTTAGTAGGGGGGGGGTACTCCTACGAGCAGTACTTC. The V and J genes are TRBV7-2 and TRBJ2-7; tentative D call: TRBD2 (7 bases). The CDR3 consists of 16 residues. Germline V gives CDR1 SGHTA, CDR2 FQGNSA. V was shortened by 1 base and J by 0 bases, with 13 bases between the two germline ends.

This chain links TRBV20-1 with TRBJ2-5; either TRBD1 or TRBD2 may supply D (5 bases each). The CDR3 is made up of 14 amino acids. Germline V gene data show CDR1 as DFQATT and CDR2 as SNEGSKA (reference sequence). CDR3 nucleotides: TGCAGCGCCAGGGCGGTCCGGGGCAAGCAGACCCAGTACTTC. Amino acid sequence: CSARAVRGKQTQYF.